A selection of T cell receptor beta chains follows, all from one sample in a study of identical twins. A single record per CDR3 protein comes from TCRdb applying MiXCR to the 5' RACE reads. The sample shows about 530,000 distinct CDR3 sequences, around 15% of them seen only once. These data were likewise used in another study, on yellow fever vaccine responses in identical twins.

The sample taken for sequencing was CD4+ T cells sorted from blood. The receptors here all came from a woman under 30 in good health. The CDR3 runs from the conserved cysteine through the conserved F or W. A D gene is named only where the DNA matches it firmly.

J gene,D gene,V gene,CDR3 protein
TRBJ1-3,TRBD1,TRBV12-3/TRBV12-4,CASSEWDRAGNTIYF
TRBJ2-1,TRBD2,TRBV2,CASRLGLAVDEQFF
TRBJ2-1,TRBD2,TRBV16,CASSQLGRTSGIINEQFF
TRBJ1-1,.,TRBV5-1,CASSNRDINTEAFF
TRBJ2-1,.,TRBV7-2,CASSLWGREQFF
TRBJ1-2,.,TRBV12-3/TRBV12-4,CASSFARRSIGDGYTF
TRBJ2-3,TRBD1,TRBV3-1,CASSQETGETDTQYF
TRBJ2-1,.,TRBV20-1,CSAPPRGRSSYNEQFF
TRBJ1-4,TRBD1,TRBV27,CASSLRTGGLANEKLFF
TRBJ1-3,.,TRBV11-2,CASSPRAGDIFSGNTIYF
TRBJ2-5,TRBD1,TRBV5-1,CASSLPSDRGETQYF
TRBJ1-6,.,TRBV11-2,CASSAGFNSPLHF
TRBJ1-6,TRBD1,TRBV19,CASSLQGADNSPLHF
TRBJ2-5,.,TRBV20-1,CSARLGSETQYF
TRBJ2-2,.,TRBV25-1,CASSPLQTASGELFF
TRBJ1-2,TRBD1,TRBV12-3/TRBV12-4,CASSVRRDRGDGYTF
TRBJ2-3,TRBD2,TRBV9,CASSETTSGRTDTQYF
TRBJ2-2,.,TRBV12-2,CASRLARKSGTSGVLRTGELFF
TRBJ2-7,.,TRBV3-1,CASSTVGEQYF
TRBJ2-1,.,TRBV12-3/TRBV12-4,CASSGAFDYNEQFF
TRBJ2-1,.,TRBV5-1,CASSLEGDFEQFF
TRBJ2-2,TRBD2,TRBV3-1,CASSQYPGGVNTGELFF
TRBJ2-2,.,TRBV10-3,CAISESGGITGELFF
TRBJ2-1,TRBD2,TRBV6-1,CASKERTSGGSSYNEQFF
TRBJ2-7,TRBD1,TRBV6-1,CASRTGGTGAYEQYF
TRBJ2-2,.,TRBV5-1,CASCPDTGTENTGELFF
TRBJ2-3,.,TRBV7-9,CASSKRSTDTQYF
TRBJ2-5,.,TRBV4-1,CASSKGGSRVLQETQYF
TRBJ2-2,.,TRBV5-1,CASSLPTSPGELFF
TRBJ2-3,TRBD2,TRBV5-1,CASSLVPSGGTDTQYF
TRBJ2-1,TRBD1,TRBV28,CASRTSGTGPYNEQFF
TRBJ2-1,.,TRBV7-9,CASSPTWEEYNEQFF
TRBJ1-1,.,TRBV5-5,CASSADRPTSGTEAFF
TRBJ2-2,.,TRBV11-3,CASSLAQVLTGELFF
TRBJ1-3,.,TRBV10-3,CAISQGPATSGNTIYF
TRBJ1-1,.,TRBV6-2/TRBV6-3,CASSLGGAFF
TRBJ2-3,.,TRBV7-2,CASSLGGLTDTQYF